These 6 T cell receptor beta chains were sequenced from one sample in a study of shared clonotypes between healthy human individuals. Here immunoSEQ multiplex PCR was the method, and the copy in TCRdb shows in-frame clones only, minus some. The sample consists of around 940,000 clones, about three quarters of them appearing once. Sequencing was carried out using memory CD4+ T cells sorted from blood. This sample's subset: CD45RA-negative fraction. These receptors all stem from a man younger than 35 in good health.

CDR3: CASSPGQGNQPQHF. In nucleotides, the CDR3 is TGTGCCAGCAGCCCGGGGCAGGGGAATCAGCCCCAGCATTTT. V gene TRBV11-2 combines with J gene TRBJ1-5, with a weak D call TRBD1 (6 bases). Trimming stripped 5 bases from V and 4 bases from J, with 12 bases between. From germline, CDR1 is SGHAT and CDR2 FQNNGV. The CDR3 has 14 residues.

CDR3 sequence (DNA): TGCGCCAGCAGCCAAAATAGCGGAGCGGTAGGGGATACGCAGTATTTT. Translating gives CASSQNSGAVGDTQYF. The V gene is TRBV5-1, the J gene TRBJ2-3, with D tentatively TRBD2 (6 bases). The ends were cut back, 4 bases at V and 6 bases at J, with 21 bases in the middle. The CDR3 runs to 16 residues. Germline V lookup: CDR1 SGHRS, CDR2 YFSETQ. Complete variable domain (other parts from reference TRBV5-1 and TRBJ2-3): KAGVTQTPRYLIKTRGQQVTLSCSPISGHRSVSWYQQTPGQGLQFLFEYFSETQRNKGNFPGRFSGRQFSNSRSEMNVSTLELGDSALYLCASSQNSGAVGDTQYFGPGTRLTVL.

The gene calls are TRBV7-2 and TRBJ2-3; D may match TRBD1 or TRBD2 (5 bases each). Trimming removed 2 bases from V and 0 bases from J, with 12 bases in between. The V gene's germline CDR1 is SGHTA and CDR2 FQGNSA. The CDR3 covers 16 residues. CDR3 coding DNA: TGTGCCAGCAGCTTAAACCCGGGGCCTAGCACAGATACGCAGTATTTT. This sequence encodes CASSLNPGPSTDTQYF.

V usage is TRBV2 and J usage is TRBJ1-1; D is undetermined. Germline V gives CDR1 SNHLY, CDR2 FYNNEI. The CDR3 is made up of 14 amino acids. V lost 6 bases, J lost 0 bases, and 11 bases lay in between. The CDR3 protein is CASSAFNMNTEAFF. The CDR3 coding sequence is TGTGCCAGCAGCGCTTTTAATATGAACACTGAAGCTTTCTTT. Combining the CDR3 with reference TRBV2 and TRBJ1-1 gives the whole variable domain EPEVTQTPSHQVTQMGQEVILRCVPISNHLYFYWYRQILGQKVEFLVSFYNNEISEKSEIFDDQFSVERPDGSNFTLKIRSTKLEDSAMYFCASSAFNMNTEAFFGQGTRLTVV.

As DNA, the CDR3 is TGTGCCAGCCTGTGGGGGTCGGGGAACACTGAAGCTTTCTTT. Protein: CASLWGSGNTEAFF. The rearrangement joins TRBV18 to TRBJ1-1; the D gene is possibly TRBD1 (5 bases). The V gene lost 8 bases and the J gene lost 1 base, with 14 bases spanning the gap. The CDR3 totals 14 residues. Germline CDR1 and CDR2: KGHSH and LQKENI.

The chain joins TRBV30 to TRBJ1-2; D is undetermined. The CDR3 is 13 amino acids. Deletions cut 1 base from V and 2 bases from J, with 8 bases between. In germline, CDR1 is GTSNPN, CDR2 SVGIG (reference sequence). The CDR3 sequence is CAWSEISNYGYTF. As DNA, the CDR3 is TGTGCCTGGAGTGAAATTTCAAACTATGGCTACACCTTC.